This TCR beta chain derives from a study of Ad26.COV2.S vaccination and SARS-CoV-2 variants. The ends lost 1 base at V and 14 bases at J; junction bases unmatched: 9. The germline V gene encodes CDR1 SGHTA and CDR2 FQGNSA. This CDR3 region has 14 residues. Treatment defined: some 20 received Ad26.COV2.S at low or high dose, single or two shots; about five received placebo; per-sample allocation not given. It was on day 63 after the first vaccine or placebo injection that samples were taken. Generated by immunoSEQ multiplex PCR, the TCRdb table keeps only in-frame clones and is missing some. The table shows a few hundred thousand clones, with around 93% occurring only once.

Sequencing used peripheral blood, obtained in a trial of Ad26.COV2.S vaccine versus placebo. The rearrangement uses TRBV7-2 and TRBJ2-1, with TRBD1 identical over 9 bases. The sequence derives from a person between 18 and 65 years old who received the Ad26.COV2.S COVID-19 vaccine or a placebo. DNA of the CDR3: TGTGCCAGCAGCTTAGAATTGGGGACAGGGCTTGAGTTCTTC. As protein: CASSLELGTGLEFF.